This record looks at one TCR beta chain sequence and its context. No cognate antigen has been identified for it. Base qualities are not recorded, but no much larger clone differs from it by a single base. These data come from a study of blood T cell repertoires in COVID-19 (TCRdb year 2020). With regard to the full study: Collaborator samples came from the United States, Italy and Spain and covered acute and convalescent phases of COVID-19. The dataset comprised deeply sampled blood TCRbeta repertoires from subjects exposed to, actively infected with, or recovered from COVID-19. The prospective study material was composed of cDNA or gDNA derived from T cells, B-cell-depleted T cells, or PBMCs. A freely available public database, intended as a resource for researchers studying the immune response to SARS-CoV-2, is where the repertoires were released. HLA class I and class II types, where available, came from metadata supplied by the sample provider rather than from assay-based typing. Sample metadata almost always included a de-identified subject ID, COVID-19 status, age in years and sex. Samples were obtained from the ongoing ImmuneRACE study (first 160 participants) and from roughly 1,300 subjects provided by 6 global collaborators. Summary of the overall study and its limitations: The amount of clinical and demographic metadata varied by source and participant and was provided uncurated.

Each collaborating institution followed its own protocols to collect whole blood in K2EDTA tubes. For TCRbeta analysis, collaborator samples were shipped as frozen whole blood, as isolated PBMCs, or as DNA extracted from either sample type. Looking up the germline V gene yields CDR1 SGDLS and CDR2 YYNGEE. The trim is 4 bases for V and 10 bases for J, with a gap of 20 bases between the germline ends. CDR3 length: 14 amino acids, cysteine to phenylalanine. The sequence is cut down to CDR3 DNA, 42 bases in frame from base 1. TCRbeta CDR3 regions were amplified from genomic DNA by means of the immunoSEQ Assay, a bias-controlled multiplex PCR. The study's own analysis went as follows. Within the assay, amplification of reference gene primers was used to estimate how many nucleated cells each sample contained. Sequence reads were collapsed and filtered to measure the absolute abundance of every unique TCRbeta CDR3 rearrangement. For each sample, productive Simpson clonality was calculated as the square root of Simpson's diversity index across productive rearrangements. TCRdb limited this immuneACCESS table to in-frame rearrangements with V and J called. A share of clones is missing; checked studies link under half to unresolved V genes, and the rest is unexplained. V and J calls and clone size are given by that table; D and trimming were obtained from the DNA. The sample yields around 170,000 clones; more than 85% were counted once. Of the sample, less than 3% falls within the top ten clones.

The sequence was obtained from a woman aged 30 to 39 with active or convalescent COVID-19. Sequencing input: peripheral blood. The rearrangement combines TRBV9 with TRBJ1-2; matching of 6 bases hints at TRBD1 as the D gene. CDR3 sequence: CASSPRQAVGDYTF. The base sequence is TGTGCCAGCAGCCCAAGACAGGCCGTGGGTGACTACACCTTC.